Listed below are T cell receptor beta chains from one sample, sequenced in a study of cytomegalovirus exposure and HLA in healthy donors. Clones were read by immunoSEQ multiplex PCR, and TCRdb kept only the in-frame ones, dropping some. The data contain tens of thousands of clones, approximately 96% of them singletons. Sequenced input: PBMCs. All receptors come from a man aged 18 to 35 in good health and CMV-seronegative. Each CDR3 is given with its conserved first and last residue. A D gene is named only where the DNA matches it firmly. Clone size is shown for a subset of rows, as once, few, many or a class of expanded clone.

>TRBV20-1|NA|NA|TRBJ2-7
CSAYSFGEQYF
TGCAGTGCCTACTCGTTTGGCGAGCAGTACTTC
>TRBV5-4|NA|NA|TRBJ2-6
CASSRRQLSSSGANVLTF
TGTGCCAGCAGCCGAAGACAGCTCTCCTCGTCTGGGGCCAACGTCCTGACTTTC
>TRBV2|NA|TRBD1|TRBJ2-4
CASRQGDWAKNIQYF
TGTGCCAGCAGACAGGGGGATTGGGCCAAAAACATTCAGTACTTC
>TRBV5-8|NA|TRBD1|TRBJ1-2
CASSPSQGGQIFFYGYTF
TGTGCCAGCAGTCCCTCTCAGGGGGGACAGATATTTTTCTATGGCTACACCTTC
>TRBV9|once|TRBD2|TRBJ2-1
CASSATGTSGEQFF
TGTGCCAGCAGCGCAACCGGGACTAGTGGTGAGCAGTTCTTC
>TRBV6-1|NA|TRBD2|TRBJ2-5
CASSDGGEEETQYF
TGTGCCAGCAGTGACGGGGGGGAGGAAGAGACCCAGTACTTC
>TRBV28|NA|NA|TRBJ1-5
CASSFFQGSNNQPQHF
TGTGCCAGCAGTTTCTTTCAGGGGAGTAACAATCAGCCCCAGCATTTT
>TRBV2|few|NA|TRBJ1-5
CASSSPSTAAGNQPQHF
TGTGCCAGCAGTTCCCCCTCTACAGCGGCGGGCAATCAGCCCCAGCATTTT
>TRBV19|NA|TRBD1|TRBJ1-5
CASSIRQGNQPQHF
TGTGCCAGTAGTATCAGACAGGGTAATCAGCCCCAGCATTTT
>TRBV11-3|once|NA|TRBJ1-3
CASSRTYSGNTIYF
TGTGCCAGCAGTAGGACTTACTCTGGAAACACCATATATTTT
>TRBV21-1|NA|NA|TRBJ1-5
CASSNSGTGKFLPINSNQPQHF
TGTGCCAGCAGCAACTCCGGGACAGGGAAGTTTTTGCCCATTAATAGCAATCAGCCCCAGCATTTT
>TRBV28|NA|TRBD2|TRBJ2-1
CASSLSGSSYNEQFF
TGTGCCAGCAGTCTAAGCGGGAGCTCCTACAATGAGCAGTTCTTC
>TRBV27|few|NA|TRBJ2-2
CASSFETTGELFF
TGTGCCAGCAGTTTTGAAACAACCGGGGAGCTGTTTTTT
>TRBV6-5|NA|TRBD1|TRBJ1-1
CASSYEAGGWDTEAFF
TGTGCCAGCAGTTATGAGGCAGGGGGCTGGGACACTGAAGCTTTCTTT
>TRBV28|NA|NA|TRBJ2-5
CASSGNPQETQYF
TGTGCCAGCAGTGGCAACCCTCAAGAGACCCAGTACTTC
>TRBV9|NA|TRBD2|TRBJ2-7
CASSKGLAGDEQYF
TGTGCCAGCAGTAAAGGACTAGCGGGAGATGAGCAGTACTTC
>TRBV28|NA|NA|TRBJ1-1
CASSLRGSTEAFF
TGTGCCAGCAGTTTAAGGGGGAGCACTGAAGCTTTCTTT
>TRBV5-6|NA|NA|TRBJ2-7
CASSLKGANYEQYF
TGTGCCAGCAGCTTGAAAGGGGCTAACTACGAGCAGTACTTC
>TRBV7-2|once|NA|TRBJ2-1
CASSSTGFGDNEQFF
TGTGCCAGCAGCTCGACAGGTTTTGGAGACAATGAGCAGTTCTTC
>TRBV5-1|NA|NA|TRBJ2-1
CASSLAYNEQFF
TGCGCCAGCAGCTTGGCTTACAATGAGCAGTTCTTC
>TRBV6-5|NA|NA|TRBJ2-2
CASSYSAGPGELFF
TGTGCCAGCAGTTACTCGGCAGGCCCCGGGGAGCTGTTTTTT
>TRBV5-4|NA|TRBD1|TRBJ1-1
CASSLDWTGSEAFF
TGTGCCAGCAGCTTGGATTGGACAGGGTCTGAAGCTTTCTTT
>TRBV4-1|NA|TRBD1|TRBJ1-4
CASSPTDVQAGGLATNEKLFF
TGCGCCAGCAGCCCCACGGATGTTCAGGCAGGGGGCCTGGCAACTAATGAAAAACTGTTTTTT
>TRBV4-1|NA|TRBD2|TRBJ2-2
CASSLTLAGVNGELFF
TGCGCCAGCAGCCTTACGCTAGCGGGAGTAAACGGGGAGCTGTTTTTT
>TRBV29-1|NA|TRBD1|TRBJ2-5
CSADRGQETQYF
TGCAGCGCGGACAGGGGACAAGAGACCCAGTACTTC
>TRBV9|NA|NA|TRBJ2-2
CASSRGRSDTGELFF
TGTGCCAGCAGTCGTGGGAGGTCCGACACCGGGGAGCTGTTTTTT
>TRBV6-5|NA|NA|TRBJ2-7
CASNSNTGYYEQYF
TGTGCCAGCAACTCTAATACAGGGTACTACGAGCAGTACTTC
>TRBV6-5|NA|NA|TRBJ1-1
CASSYMTGGDTEAFF
TGTGCCAGCAGTTACATGACGGGAGGGGACACTGAAGCTTTCTTT
>TRBV5-6|few|TRBD1|TRBJ1-1
CASSLVTTGTAEAFF
TGTGCCAGCAGCTTGGTGACGACAGGGACCGCTGAAGCTTTCTTT
>TRBV6-5|NA|NA|TRBJ2-2
CASSYSQGGTGELFF
TGTGCCAGCAGTTACAGTCAGGGAGGCACCGGGGAGCTGTTTTTT
>TRBV5-1|NA|NA|TRBJ1-2
CASSARDRDGYTF
TGCGCCAGCAGCGCCAGAGATCGGGATGGCTACACCTTC
>TRBV5-1|NA|NA|TRBJ2-1
CASSFAGGDEQFF
TGCGCCAGCAGCTTTGCCGGGGGAGATGAGCAGTTCTTC
>TRBV7-6|NA|NA|TRBJ2-7
CASSLGGLSSYEQYF
TGTGCCAGCAGCTTAGGTGGCCTCAGCTCCTACGAGCAGTACTTC
>TRBV11-2|NA|TRBD1|TRBJ2-7
CASSLGSGTGDSEQYF
TGTGCCAGCAGCTTAGGTTCCGGGACAGGGGACTCCGAGCAGTACTTC
>TRBV6-1|once|TRBD1|TRBJ2-3
CASSRGTGPSDTQYF
TGTGCCAGCAGTCGCGGGACAGGCCCTTCAGATACGCAGTATTTT
>TRBV2|once|NA|TRBJ2-2
CASSLGEADTGELFF
TGTGCCAGCTCCCTCGGGGAGGCGGACACCGGGGAGCTGTTTTTT
>TRBV29-1|NA|TRBD2|TRBJ2-1
CSSQDRGLAGDNEQFF
TGCAGCTCTCAAGATAGGGGACTAGCGGGAGACAATGAGCAGTTCTTC
>TRBV4-1|NA|NA|TRBJ2-4
CASSQEAFRRDIQYF
TGCGCCAGCAGCCAAGAGGCCTTCCGCAGGGACATTCAGTACTTC
>TRBV10-2|NA|TRBD2|TRBJ2-2
CASSHTSGRSTGELFF
TGCGCCAGCAGCCATACTAGCGGGAGAAGTACCGGGGAGCTGTTTTTT
>TRBV7-8|NA|NA|TRBJ2-1
CASSLTGIYNEQFF
TGTGCCAGCAGCTTAACAGGGATATACAATGAGCAGTTCTTC
>TRBV7-2|NA|NA|TRBJ1-5
CASSPYSNQPQHF
TGTGCCAGCAGCCCGTATAGCAATCAGCCCCAGCATTTT
>TRBV6-5|NA|TRBD1|TRBJ1-2
CASRFGTGSGGYTF
TGTGCCAGCAGATTCGGGACAGGGAGTGGCGGCTACACCTTC
>TRBV9|once|TRBD1|TRBJ2-5
CASSIHDRAAVTQYF
TGTGCCAGCAGCATCCATGACAGGGCGGCAGTGACCCAGTACTTC